These T cell receptor beta chains were read from a single sample in a study of shared clonotypes between healthy human individuals. Clones were sequenced by immunoSEQ multiplex PCR, and TCRdb holds only the in-frame ones, with some missing. The table records 2 million or so clones, around 95% of them present only once. What was sequenced was naive CD4+ T cells sorted from blood. The receptors here all came from a man younger than 35 in good health. Each CDR3 is given with its conserved first and last residue. The D gene is left open where the match is weak. The size of a clone is reported for some rows only, either as once, few or many, or as a class for expanded clones.

d_call clone_size j_call v_call cdr3_aa cdr3_nt
NA NA TRBJ1-4 TRBV30 CASTPGQGPSHEKLFF TGTGCCTCCACCCCGGGACAAGGACCATCCCATGAAAAACTGTTTTTT
TRBD2 NA TRBJ2-7 TRBV18 CASSPTASGGPSSYEQYF TGTGCCAGCTCACCAACCGCTAGCGGGGGCCCGAGCTCCTACGAGCAGTACTTC
TRBD1 NA TRBJ1-6 TRBV4-1 CASSQQDRYNSPLHF TGCGCCAGCAGCCAACAGGACAGGTATAATTCACCCCTCCACTTT
TRBD1 NA TRBJ2-5 TRBV5-1 CASSLGQGSGVETQYF TGCGCCAGCAGCCTAGGACAGGGTTCGGGAGTAGAGACCCAGTACTTC
NA many TRBJ2-7 TRBV4-3 CARSYRDPEGVQTPNPYEQYF TGCGCCAGATCATACAGGGACCCAGAGGGGGTTCAAACCCCAAATCCATACGAGCAGTACTTC
TRBD2 NA TRBJ2-1 TRBV5-6 CASSLEILAGGPNEQFF TGTGCCAGCAGCTTGGAAATACTAGCGGGAGGGCCCAATGAGCAGTTCTTC
NA NA TRBJ2-3 TRBV13 CASSFLRGDTQYF TGTGCCAGCAGCTTTTTGAGGGGAGATACGCAGTATTTT
NA NA TRBJ2-3 TRBV5-1 CASSLVQFTDTQYF TGCGCCAGCAGCTTGGTGCAGTTCACAGATACGCAGTATTTT
TRBD2 NA TRBJ2-7 TRBV6-1 CASSELAGDYEQYF TGTGCCAGCAGTGAACTAGCGGGAGACTACGAGCAGTACTTC
TRBD1 NA TRBJ1-2 TRBV6-1 CASSHPRTGGYGYTF TGTGCCAGCAGTCATCCACGGACAGGGGGATATGGCTACACCTTC
NA NA TRBJ2-7 TRBV15 CATSRVLGATNYEQYF TGTGCCACCAGCAGAGTCTTAGGGGCGACAAACTACGAGCAGTACTTC
NA NA TRBJ2-1 TRBV5-6 CASSVREIRSREQFF TGTGCCAGCAGCGTAAGAGAGATCCGGTCGCGCGAGCAGTTCTTC
NA NA TRBJ2-2 TRBV18 CASSHRGGSNTGELFF TGTGCCAGCTCACATCGGGGCGGGTCGAACACCGGGGAGCTGTTTTTT
NA NA TRBJ2-6 TRBV5-1 CASSSGAGANVLTF TGCGCCAGCAGCTCGGGGGCTGGGGCCAACGTCCTGACTTTC
NA NA TRBJ1-1 TRBV9 CASSPGWVYTEAFF TGTGCCAGCAGCCCCGGGTGGGTATACACTGAAGCTTTCTTT
TRBD2 NA TRBJ2-1 TRBV12-5 CASGPRTSGSFSYNEQFF TGTGCTAGTGGTCCTAGGACTAGCGGGAGTTTCTCCTACAATGAGCAGTTCTTC
NA NA TRBJ1-2 TRBV9 CASSGKQGNTF TGTGCCAGCAGCGGGAAACAGGGAAACACCTTC
NA NA TRBJ1-3 TRBV5-6 CASSLGPGNTIYF TGTGCCAGCAGCTTGGGGCCTGGAAACACCATATATTTT
NA NA TRBJ2-6 TRBV6-5 CASSLRGSGANVLTF TGTGCCAGCAGCCTTAGGGGGTCCGGGGCCAACGTCCTGACTTTC
NA NA TRBJ2-3 TRBV10-3 CAISVVGTDTQYF TGTGCCATCAGTGTAGTGGGGACAGATACGCAGTATTTT
NA NA TRBJ1-5 TRBV5-6 CASSLGIGPQHF TGTGCCAGCAGCTTGGGGATCGGGCCCCAGCATTTT
TRBD1 NA TRBJ2-2 TRBV30 CAWRNLGTGITGELFF TGTGCCTGGAGAAACTTAGGGACAGGGATCACCGGGGAGCTGTTTTTT
TRBD1 NA TRBJ1-3 TRBV2 CASSGDRGDSGNTIYF TGTGCCAGCAGTGGGGACAGGGGAGACTCTGGAAACACCATATATTTT
NA NA TRBJ1-5 TRBV7-2 CASSPDRNQPQHF TGTGCCAGCAGCCCGGACCGCAATCAGCCCCAGCATTTT
TRBD1 NA TRBJ1-5 TRBV2 CASRADRGTHQPQHF TGTGCCAGCAGGGCCGACAGGGGGACTCATCAGCCCCAGCATTTT
NA NA TRBJ2-5 TRBV5-1 CASSSPNQETQYF TGCGCCAGCAGCTCGCCTAATCAAGAGACCCAGTACTTC
NA NA TRBJ1-1 TRBV29-1 CSVVGSQGSFNTEAFF TGCAGCGTTGTCGGGAGTCAGGGCAGCTTTAACACTGAAGCTTTCTTT
NA NA TRBJ1-2 TRBV2 CASSGPGLAYGYTF TGTGCCAGCAGTGGTCCAGGGTTAGCCTATGGCTACACCTTC
NA NA TRBJ2-2 TRBV21-1 CASSKDERGLFF TGTGCCAGCAGCAAAGACGAGCGGGGGCTGTTTTTT
NA NA TRBJ2-7 TRBV9 CASSVVPSWSEQYF TGTGCCAGCAGCGTAGTCCCTTCCTGGAGCGAGCAGTACTTC
NA NA TRBJ1-1 TRBV30 CAWSVHLNTEAFF TGTGCCTGGAGTGTACACTTGAACACTGAAGCTTTCTTT
TRBD1 NA TRBJ1-5 TRBV6-1 CASSELGQGNQPQHF TGTGCCAGCAGTGAATTGGGACAGGGCAATCAGCCCCAGCATTTT
NA NA TRBJ1-5 TRBV11-2 CASSLRGLRDQPQHF TGTGCCAGCAGCTTACGAGGGCTCAGAGATCAGCCCCAGCATTTT
NA NA TRBJ2-5 TRBV5-4 CASSLGASETQYF TGTGCCAGCAGCTTGGGGGCGTCAGAGACCCAGTACTTC
NA NA TRBJ2-7 TRBV7-9 CASSSPGYEQYF TGTGCCAGCAGCTCCCCTGGCTACGAGCAGTACTTC